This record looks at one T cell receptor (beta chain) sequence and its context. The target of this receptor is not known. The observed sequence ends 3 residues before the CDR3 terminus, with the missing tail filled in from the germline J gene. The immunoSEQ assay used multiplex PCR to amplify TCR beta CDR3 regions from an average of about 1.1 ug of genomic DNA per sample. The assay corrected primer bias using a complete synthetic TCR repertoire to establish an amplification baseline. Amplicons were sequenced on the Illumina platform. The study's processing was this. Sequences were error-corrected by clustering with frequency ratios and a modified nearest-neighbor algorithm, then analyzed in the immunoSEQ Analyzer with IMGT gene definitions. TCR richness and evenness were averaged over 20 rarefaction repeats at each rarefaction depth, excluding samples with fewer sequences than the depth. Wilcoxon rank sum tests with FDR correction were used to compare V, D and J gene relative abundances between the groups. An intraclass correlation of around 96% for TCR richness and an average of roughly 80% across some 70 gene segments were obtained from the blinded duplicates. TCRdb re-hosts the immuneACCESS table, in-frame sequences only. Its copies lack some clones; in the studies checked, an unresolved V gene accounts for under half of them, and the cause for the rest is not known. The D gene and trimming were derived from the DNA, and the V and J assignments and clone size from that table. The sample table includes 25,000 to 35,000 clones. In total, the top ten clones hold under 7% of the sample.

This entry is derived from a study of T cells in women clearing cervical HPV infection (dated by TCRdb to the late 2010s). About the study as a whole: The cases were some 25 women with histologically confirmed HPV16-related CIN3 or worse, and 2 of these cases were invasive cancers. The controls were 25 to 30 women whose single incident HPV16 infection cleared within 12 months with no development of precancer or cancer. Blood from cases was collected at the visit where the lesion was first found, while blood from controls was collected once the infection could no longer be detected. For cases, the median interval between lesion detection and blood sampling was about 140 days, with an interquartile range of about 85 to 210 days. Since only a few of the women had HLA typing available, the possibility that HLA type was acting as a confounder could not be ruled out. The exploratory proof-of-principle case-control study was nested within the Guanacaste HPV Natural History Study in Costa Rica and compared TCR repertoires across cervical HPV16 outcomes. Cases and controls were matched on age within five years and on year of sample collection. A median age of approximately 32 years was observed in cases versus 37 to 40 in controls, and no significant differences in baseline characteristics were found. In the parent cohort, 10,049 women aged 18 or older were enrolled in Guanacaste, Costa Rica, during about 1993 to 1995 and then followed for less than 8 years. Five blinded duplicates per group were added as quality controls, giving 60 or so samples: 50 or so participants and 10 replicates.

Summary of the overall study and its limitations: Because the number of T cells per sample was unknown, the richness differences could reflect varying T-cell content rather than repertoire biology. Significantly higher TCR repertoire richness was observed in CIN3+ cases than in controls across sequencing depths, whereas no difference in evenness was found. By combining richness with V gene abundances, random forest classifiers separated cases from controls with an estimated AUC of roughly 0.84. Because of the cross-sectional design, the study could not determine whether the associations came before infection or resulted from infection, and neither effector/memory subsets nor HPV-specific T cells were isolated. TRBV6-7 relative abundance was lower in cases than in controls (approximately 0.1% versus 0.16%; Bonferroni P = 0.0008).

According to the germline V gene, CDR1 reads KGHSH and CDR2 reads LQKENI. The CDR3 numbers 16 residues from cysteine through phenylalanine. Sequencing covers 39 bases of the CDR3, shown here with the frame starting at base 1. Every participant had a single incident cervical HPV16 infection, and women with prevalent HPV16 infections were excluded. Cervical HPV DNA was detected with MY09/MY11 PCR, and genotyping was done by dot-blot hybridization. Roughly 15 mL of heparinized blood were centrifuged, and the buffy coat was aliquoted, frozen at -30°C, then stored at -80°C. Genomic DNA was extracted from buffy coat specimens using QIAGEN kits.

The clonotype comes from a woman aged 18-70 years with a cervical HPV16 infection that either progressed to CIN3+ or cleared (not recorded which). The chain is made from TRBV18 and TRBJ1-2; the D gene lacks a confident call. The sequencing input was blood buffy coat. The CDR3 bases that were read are TGTGCCAGCTCACCAAGAAGCGGGAGGACCTACAATGAC. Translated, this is CASSPRSGRTYND. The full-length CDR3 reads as CASSPRSGRTYNDYTF.